A single sample gave rise to the 6 T cell receptor beta chains below, sequenced in a study of shared clonotypes between healthy human individuals. Measured with immunoSEQ multiplex PCR; TCRdb has only the in-frame clones, and not every one. The sample shows about 1 million clones, 75% of them seen only once. Sequenced sample: memory CD4+ T cells sorted from blood. Subset of the sample: CD45RA-negative fraction. Source of these receptors: a man younger than 30 in good health.

The V call is TRBV19, the J call TRBJ1-1, with TRBD1 matching 8 bases. J was trimmed by 0 bases and V by 7 bases; bases with no gene match: 13. This CDR3 region has 17 residues. In germline, CDR1 is LNHDA, CDR2 SQIVND (reference sequence). CDR3 in DNA: TGTGCCAGTACAGCCTATCCAGGGGGCGCTTTGAACACTGAAGCTTTCTTT. This gives the protein CASTAYPGGALNTEAFF.

The V gene is TRBV5-1, the J gene TRBJ2-3, with a tentative D call TRBD2 (6 bases). Germline CDR1 is SGHRS and CDR2 is YFSETQ. CDR3 size: 15 residues. V dropped 2 bases and J dropped 5 bases, with 15 bases sitting between them. This CDR3 reads CASSFDGSRGDTQYF. CDR3 DNA: TGCGCCAGCAGCTTTGACGGGAGCCGAGGAGATACGCAGTATTTT.

This chain uses TRBV18 with TRBJ2-5; TRBD1 matches at 7 bases. CDR3 length equals 14 residues. The V gene end was trimmed by 5 bases and the J gene end by 1 base; junction bases not matched to a gene: 4. CDR1 KGHSH and CDR2 LQKENI come from the germline V gene. In DNA form, the CDR3 reads TGTGCCAGCTCAGAGGGGGCGTCCCAAGAGACCCAGTACTTC. Its translation is CASSEGASQETQYF.

V and J are TRBV7-2 and TRBJ2-1, with 9 bases that match TRBD2. CDR1 and CDR2 (germline): SGHTA, FQGNSA. Trimming cost V 2 bases and J 1 base; bases outside gene matches: 12. The CDR3 covers 19 residues. CDR3 nucleotides: TGTGCCAGCAGCTTAAATCAGCTTAGCGGGAGAGGGTCCTACAATGAGCAGTTCTTC. It yields the protein CASSLNQLSGRGSYNEQFF.

The table lists this clone with a few counts. V usage is TRBV29-1 and J usage is TRBJ2-3, with 8 bases matching TRBD2. The V and J ends lost 5 bases and 0 bases, in that order; junction bases with no gene match: 1. The CDR3 extends over 13 amino acids. The V gene's germline CDR1 is SQVTM and CDR2 ANQGSEA. The CDR3 is CSVRGGSTDTQYF. CDR3 bases: TGCAGCGTTCGGGGGGGGAGCACAGATACGCAGTATTTT.

The chain carries TRBV6-6 and TRBJ2-1; TRBD1 aligns across 7 bases. Trimming at V came to 4 bases and at J to 9 bases, leaving 12 bases not matched to a gene. CDR1 is MNHNY and CDR2 is SVGAGI in the germline V gene (reference sequence). The CDR3 extends over 15 amino acids. In DNA, the CDR3 is TGTGCCAGCAGTTTCACCCCCTCGACAGGGCCTGAGCAGTTCTTC. Its translation is CASSFTPSTGPEQFF.